These T cell receptor beta chains were read from a single sample in a study of T cells after yellow fever vaccination. TCRdb analysed the 5' RACE reads with MiXCR anew, one entry per CDR3 protein. The profile shows around 310,000 distinct CDR3 sequences, approximately 4% of them singletons. The starting material was PBMCs, obtained 15 days after the yellow fever booster vaccination. Receptors were obtained from a man between 18 and 35 years old who received the YFV17D yellow fever vaccine. The CDR3 runs from the conserved cysteine through the conserved F or W. The order of the fields is CDR3 DNA, CDR3 protein, V gene, J gene, clone size, D gene. D genes are given only for firm matches. Size tells how often a clone was seen (once, few, many) or the class of an expanded clone, and some rows leave it out.

CDR3 DNA: TGTGCCAGCAGCGTAGGCGGGGGGAACACCGGGGAGCTGTTTTTT; CDR3 protein: CASSVGGGNTGELFF; V gene: TRBV9; J gene: TRBJ2-2; clone size: many; D gene: TRBD2
CDR3 DNA: TGCGCCAGCAGCTTAGGGCCCGTAGAGTACGAGCAGTACTTC; CDR3 protein: CASSLGPVEYEQYF; V gene: TRBV5-1; J gene: TRBJ2-7; clone size: many; D gene: .
CDR3 DNA: TGTGCCAGCAGCCCGGGAAGGACCCAGTACTTC; CDR3 protein: CASSPGRTQYF; V gene: TRBV5-5; J gene: TRBJ2-5; clone size: many; D gene: .
CDR3 DNA: TGTGCCAGCAGTTACTCGAGCTGGGGCAGGGGCAATCAGCCCCAGCATTTT; CDR3 protein: CASSYSSWGRGNQPQHF; V gene: TRBV6-2/TRBV6-3; J gene: TRBJ1-5; clone size: few; D gene: .
CDR3 DNA: TGTGCCAGCAGTGAGGGGACAGGGAAAAACATTCAGTACTTC; CDR3 protein: CASSEGTGKNIQYF; V gene: TRBV12-3/TRBV12-4; J gene: TRBJ2-4; clone size: many; D gene: TRBD1
CDR3 DNA: TGTGCCAGCAGCTTAGCAGGGAGAGAGACCCAGTACTTC; CDR3 protein: CASSLAGRETQYF; V gene: TRBV7-8; J gene: TRBJ2-5; clone size: many; D gene: .
CDR3 DNA: TGTGCCAGCAGCTTAGTTTCAGGGGATGGCTACACCTTC; CDR3 protein: CASSLVSGDGYTF; V gene: TRBV7-9; J gene: TRBJ1-2; clone size: few; D gene: .
CDR3 DNA: TGCGCCAGCAGCTTGGGGCCCCAGAACACTGAAGCTTTCTTT; CDR3 protein: CASSLGPQNTEAFF; V gene: TRBV5-1; J gene: TRBJ1-1; clone size: many; D gene: .
CDR3 DNA: TGTGCCAGCAGTTACTCGGGACTCTCCTCAGGAGATACGCAGTATTTT; CDR3 protein: CASSYSGLSSGDTQYF; V gene: TRBV6-6; J gene: TRBJ2-3; clone size: many; D gene: .
CDR3 DNA: TGCAGCGTTGAGGGGGGGCTACTCGGTAACTATGGCTACACCTTC; CDR3 protein: CSVEGGLLGNYGYTF; V gene: TRBV29-1; J gene: TRBJ1-2; clone size: many; D gene: .
CDR3 DNA: TGCGCCAGCAGCTCCTCAGGAGGCCAGCATTTT; CDR3 protein: CASSSSGGQHF; V gene: TRBV5-1; J gene: TRBJ1-5; clone size: many; D gene: .
CDR3 DNA: TGTGCCAGCAGTGGCGGGGCTGCCTACGAGCAGTACTTC; CDR3 protein: CASSGGAAYEQYF; V gene: TRBV2; J gene: TRBJ2-7; clone size: .; D gene: .
CDR3 DNA: TGCAGCGTTGGGACCACGGAGGGCTACACCTTC; CDR3 protein: CSVGTTEGYTF; V gene: TRBV29-1; J gene: TRBJ1-2; clone size: .; D gene: .
CDR3 DNA: TGTGCCAGCACCACTATGACTGAAGCTTTCTTT; CDR3 protein: CASTTMTEAFF; V gene: TRBV6-5; J gene: TRBJ1-1; clone size: many; D gene: .
CDR3 DNA: TGCGCCAGCAGCCAAGAGACCCCCCTTCCCCGGTACGGTGCGACCTCTGGAAACACCATATATTTT; CDR3 protein: CASSQETPLPRYGATSGNTIYF; V gene: TRBV4-1; J gene: TRBJ1-3; clone size: few; D gene: .
CDR3 DNA: TGTGCCAGCAGCGCGAGAAACATAGCCTCCTCTGGAAACACCATATATTTT; CDR3 protein: CASSARNIASSGNTIYF; V gene: TRBV7-2; J gene: TRBJ1-3; clone size: many; D gene: .
CDR3 DNA: TGTGCCAGCACACTGGGGAACACCGGGGAGCTGTTTTTT; CDR3 protein: CASTLGNTGELFF; V gene: TRBV7-6; J gene: TRBJ2-2; clone size: .; D gene: .
CDR3 DNA: TGTGCCAGCAGTTCCGGGACAGGGATGGCAGGGGCCAACGTCCTGACTTTC; CDR3 protein: CASSSGTGMAGANVLTF; V gene: TRBV6-2/TRBV6-3; J gene: TRBJ2-6; clone size: .; D gene: TRBD1
CDR3 DNA: TGCAGTGTCCTCTTAGGGGGGGCAGGGGAGACCCAGTACTTC; CDR3 protein: CSVLLGGAGETQYF; V gene: TRBV20-1; J gene: TRBJ2-5; clone size: many; D gene: .
CDR3 DNA: TGCAGCGTTGCGGAGGTGCACAATTCACCCCTCCACTTT; CDR3 protein: CSVAEVHNSPLHF; V gene: TRBV29-1; J gene: TRBJ1-6; clone size: few; D gene: .
CDR3 DNA: TGTGCCTGGAAGGCTATTGGGACTAGCTTCCCGAACATTCAGTACTTC; CDR3 protein: CAWKAIGTSFPNIQYF; V gene: TRBV30; J gene: TRBJ2-4; clone size: few; D gene: TRBD2
CDR3 DNA: TGTGCCAGCAGTCTACCCTTCACCGACCCTAGCACAGATACGCAGTATTTT; CDR3 protein: CASSLPFTDPSTDTQYF; V gene: TRBV11-2; J gene: TRBJ2-3; clone size: many; D gene: .
CDR3 DNA: TGTGCCAGCTCACCAGGCAGGACTAACACTGAAGCTTTCTTT; CDR3 protein: CASSPGRTNTEAFF; V gene: TRBV18; J gene: TRBJ1-1; clone size: many; D gene: .
CDR3 DNA: TGCGCCAGCAGCCAAGAGGGGCAACGAAACACCATATATTTT; CDR3 protein: CASSQEGQRNTIYF; V gene: TRBV4-1; J gene: TRBJ1-3; clone size: few; D gene: .
CDR3 DNA: TGTGCCAGCAGCCCCCTTGGGGGACAGGGGCCATACGGAGGCTACACCTTC; CDR3 protein: CASSPLGGQGPYGGYTF; V gene: TRBV7-9; J gene: TRBJ1-2; clone size: few; D gene: TRBD1
CDR3 DNA: TGTGCCAGCTCACCAGGCCAGGGGAGTGAAAAACTGTTTTTT; CDR3 protein: CASSPGQGSEKLFF; V gene: TRBV18; J gene: TRBJ1-4; clone size: many; D gene: .
CDR3 DNA: TGTGCCAGCAGACGGACAGGCGGGGCTGAAGCTTTCTTT; CDR3 protein: CASRRTGGAEAFF; V gene: TRBV12-3/TRBV12-4; J gene: TRBJ1-1; clone size: many; D gene: TRBD1
CDR3 DNA: TGTGCCAGCAGCTTAGCAGGGAACGCCGCTCATGAGCAGTTCTTC; CDR3 protein: CASSLAGNAAHEQFF; V gene: TRBV7-9; J gene: TRBJ2-1; clone size: .; D gene: .
CDR3 DNA: TGTGCCAGCTCACCAACAGGGGAGACTGAAGCTTTCTTT; CDR3 protein: CASSPTGETEAFF; V gene: TRBV18; J gene: TRBJ1-1; clone size: many; D gene: TRBD1
CDR3 DNA: TGCGCCAGCAGCCCCCGGTCAGGGAACCCGAACTATGGCTACACCTTC; CDR3 protein: CASSPRSGNPNYGYTF; V gene: TRBV5-1; J gene: TRBJ1-2; clone size: many; D gene: .
CDR3 DNA: TGCGCCAGCAGCCCGACCGGGACAGGGGGTACCTCGCCCCAGCATTTT; CDR3 protein: CASSPTGTGGTSPQHF; V gene: TRBV4-1; J gene: TRBJ1-5; clone size: few; D gene: TRBD1
CDR3 DNA: TGTGCCAGCAGTGGCCAACAGATGAACACTGAAGCTTTCTTT; CDR3 protein: CASSGQQMNTEAFF; V gene: TRBV12-3/TRBV12-4; J gene: TRBJ1-1; clone size: many; D gene: .
CDR3 DNA: TGCAGTGCTAGTCGGGCTAGCCATAACTACAATGAGCAGTTCTTC; CDR3 protein: CSASRASHNYNEQFF; V gene: TRBV20-1; J gene: TRBJ2-1; clone size: .; D gene: .
CDR3 DNA: TGCGCCAGCAGCCAAGAGTTATCCTTTGGGACAGCGGCTTTCTTT; CDR3 protein: CASSQELSFGTAAFF; V gene: TRBV4-1; J gene: TRBJ1-1; clone size: many; D gene: TRBD1
CDR3 DNA: TGTGCTAGCTCAGAAGCGGGGGGCTACAATGAGCAGTTCTTC; CDR3 protein: CASSEAGGYNEQFF; V gene: TRBV12-5; J gene: TRBJ2-1; clone size: many; D gene: TRBD2
CDR3 DNA: TGTGCCAGCAGCTTTCCTAGCGGGGGGCTCGGATCCTACGAGCAGTACTTC; CDR3 protein: CASSFPSGGLGSYEQYF; V gene: TRBV7-8; J gene: TRBJ2-7; clone size: many; D gene: TRBD2
CDR3 DNA: TGCGCCAGCAGCTTGGACGGCAGGGGTGGAAATCAGCCCCAGCATTTT; CDR3 protein: CASSLDGRGGNQPQHF; V gene: TRBV5-1; J gene: TRBJ1-5; clone size: many; D gene: .
CDR3 DNA: TGTGCCAGCAGTGAATTCGGTCTTGGATCCCTCTCCAAAAACATTCAGTACTTC; CDR3 protein: CASSEFGLGSLSKNIQYF; V gene: TRBV25-1; J gene: TRBJ2-4; clone size: many; D gene: .
CDR3 DNA: TGTGCCAGAGGGGCAGGGGGAAACTACGAGCAGTACTTC; CDR3 protein: CARGAGGNYEQYF; V gene: TRBV6-1; J gene: TRBJ2-7; clone size: many; D gene: TRBD1
CDR3 DNA: TGTGCCAGCAGCTTGTTGGGCAGGGGAAGTGGCTACACCTTC; CDR3 protein: CASSLLGRGSGYTF; V gene: TRBV7-8; J gene: TRBJ1-2; clone size: .; D gene: .